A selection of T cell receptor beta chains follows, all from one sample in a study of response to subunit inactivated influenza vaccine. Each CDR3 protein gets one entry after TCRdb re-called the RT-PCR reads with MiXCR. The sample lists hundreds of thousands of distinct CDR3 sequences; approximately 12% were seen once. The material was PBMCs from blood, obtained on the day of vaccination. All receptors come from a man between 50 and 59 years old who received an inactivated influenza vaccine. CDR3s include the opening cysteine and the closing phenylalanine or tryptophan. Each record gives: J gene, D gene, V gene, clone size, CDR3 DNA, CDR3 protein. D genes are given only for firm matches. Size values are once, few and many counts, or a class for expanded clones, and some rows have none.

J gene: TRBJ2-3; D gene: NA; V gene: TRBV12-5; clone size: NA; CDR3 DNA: TGTGCTAGTGGCGGGACGCATGCTGAAGATACGCAGTATTTT; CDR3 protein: CASGGTHAEDTQYF
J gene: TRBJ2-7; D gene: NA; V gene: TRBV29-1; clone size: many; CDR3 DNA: TGCAGCGTGGGGAAGGGCGGGTTCGTCGAGCAGTACTTC; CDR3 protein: CSVGKGGFVEQYF
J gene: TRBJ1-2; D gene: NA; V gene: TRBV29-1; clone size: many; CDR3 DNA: TGCAGCGTTTCCCGGACGGACTATGGCTACACCTTC; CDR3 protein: CSVSRTDYGYTF
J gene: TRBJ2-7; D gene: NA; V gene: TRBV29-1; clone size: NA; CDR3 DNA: TGCAGCTGGGGGGGGGCAGGGGGCAACGAGCAGTACTTC; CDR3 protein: CSWGGAGGNEQYF
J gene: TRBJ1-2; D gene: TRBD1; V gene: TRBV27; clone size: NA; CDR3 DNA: TGTGCCAGCAGTTCACTAACCGGGACAGGCTATGGCTACACCTTC; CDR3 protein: CASSSLTGTGYGYTF
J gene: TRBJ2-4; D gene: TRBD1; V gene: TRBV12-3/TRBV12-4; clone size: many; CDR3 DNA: TGTGCCAGCAGTACGACAGGGGCCTTCGCCAAAAACATTCAGTACTTC; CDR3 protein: CASSTTGAFAKNIQYF
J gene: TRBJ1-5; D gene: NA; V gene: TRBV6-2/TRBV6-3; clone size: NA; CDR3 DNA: TGTGCCAGCAGTTACTCGGGCTCCCACCAGCCCCAGCATTTT; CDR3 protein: CASSYSGSHQPQHF
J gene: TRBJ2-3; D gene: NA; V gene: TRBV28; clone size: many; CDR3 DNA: TGTGCCAGCAGCCCAAGCGTGGGCCTCGGGAGTCTCTCAGATACGCAGTATTTT; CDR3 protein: CASSPSVGLGSLSDTQYF
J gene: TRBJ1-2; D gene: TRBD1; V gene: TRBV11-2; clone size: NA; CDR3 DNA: TGTGCCAGCAGCCCAGGGGGGGGGAACTATGGCTACACCTTC; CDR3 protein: CASSPGGGNYGYTF
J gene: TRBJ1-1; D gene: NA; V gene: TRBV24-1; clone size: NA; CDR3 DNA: TGTGCCACCAGTGATTTGAGCACAGCCCAGAACACTGAAGCTTTCTTT; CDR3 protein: CATSDLSTAQNTEAFF
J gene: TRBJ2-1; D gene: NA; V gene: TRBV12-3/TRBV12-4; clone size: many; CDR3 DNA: TGTGCCAGCAGTTTAATTCCACCCGCCTTTGTAGCGGTGAGCTCCTACAATGAGCAGTTCTTC; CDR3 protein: CASSLIPPAFVAVSSYNEQFF
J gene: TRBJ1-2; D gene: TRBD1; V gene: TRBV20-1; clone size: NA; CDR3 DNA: TGCAGTGCTAGTGACAGGGTGGCTAACTATGGCTACACCTTC; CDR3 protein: CSASDRVANYGYTF
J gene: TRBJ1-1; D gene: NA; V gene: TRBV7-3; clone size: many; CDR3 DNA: TGTGCCAGCAGCCAGGACAGGAACACTGAAGCTTTCTTT; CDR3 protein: CASSQDRNTEAFF
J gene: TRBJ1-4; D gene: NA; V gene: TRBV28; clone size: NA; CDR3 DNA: TGTGCCAGCCGGGAAGGCAGGGTCGGCGAAAAACTGTTTTTT; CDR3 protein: CASREGRVGEKLFF
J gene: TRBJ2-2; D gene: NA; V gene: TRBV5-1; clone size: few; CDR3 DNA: TGCGCCAGCACCATCGGGAACTCGGGCACCGGGGAGCTGTTTTTT; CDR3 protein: CASTIGNSGTGELFF
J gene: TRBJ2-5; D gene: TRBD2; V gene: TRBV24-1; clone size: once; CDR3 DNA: TGTGCCGCCAGTGATCGGGTTGCGGGGGGAAGTGAGACCCAGTACTTC; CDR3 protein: CAASDRVAGGSETQYF
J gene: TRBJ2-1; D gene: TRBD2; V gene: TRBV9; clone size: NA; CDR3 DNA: TGTGCCAGCACCCCCCCGGGAGGTAACAATGAGCAGTTCTTC; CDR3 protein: CASTPPGGNNEQFF
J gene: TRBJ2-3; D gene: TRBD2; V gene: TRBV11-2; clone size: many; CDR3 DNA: TGTGCCAGCAGCAACAGACTAGCTAGCACAGATACGCAGTATTTT; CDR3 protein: CASSNRLASTDTQYF
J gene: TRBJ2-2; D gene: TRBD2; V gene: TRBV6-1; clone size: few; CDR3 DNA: TGTGCCAGCAACCAACGCGCTGGGCTAGCGGGAGGGGTCCACGCGAACACCGGGGAGCTGTTTTTT; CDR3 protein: CASNQRAGLAGGVHANTGELFF
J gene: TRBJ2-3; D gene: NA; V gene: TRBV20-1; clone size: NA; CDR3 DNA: TGCAGTGCTAGAGATACAGGGACAGATACGCAGTATTTT; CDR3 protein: CSARDTGTDTQYF
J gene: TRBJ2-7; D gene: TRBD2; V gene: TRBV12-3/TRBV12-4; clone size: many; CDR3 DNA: TGTGCCAGCAGTTCCTCTCCTAGCGGCTCCTACGAGCAGTACTTC; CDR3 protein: CASSSSPSGSYEQYF
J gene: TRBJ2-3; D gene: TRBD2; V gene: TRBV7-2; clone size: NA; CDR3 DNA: TGTGCCAGCAGCCCGACTAGCGTAGCAGATACGCAGTATTTT; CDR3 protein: CASSPTSVADTQYF